This T cell receptor (beta chain) derives from a study of OX40 agonist ivuxolimab in advanced cancers. For context, the study as a whole: Ivuxolimab was a fully human IgG2 agonistic monoclonal antibody targeting the costimulatory receptor OX40 (CD134). Intravenous ivuxolimab was administered to patients every 2 weeks at six dose levels: 0.01, 0.1, 0.3, 1.5, 3 and 10 mg/kg. Of the roughly 52 dose-escalation patients, hepatocellular carcinoma was present in 19, melanoma in roughly 15, renal cell carcinoma in 9 and head and neck cancer in 9. The dose-escalation cohort was about 83% male with a mean age of about 60 years, ranging from roughly 20 to 80. Patients were allowed to have had prior anti-PD-1, anti-PD-L1 or anti-CTLA-4 therapy, and around 37% of the dose-escalation patients had previously received checkpoint inhibitors. Partial responses occurred in three dose-escalation patients, of whom one had hepatocellular carcinoma and two had cutaneous melanoma. Peripheral TCRbeta sequencing was intended to test whether TCR sequence diversity was altered and clonal T-cell expansion was caused by ivuxolimab. The paper reports the monotherapy dose-escalation portion (N of about 50 patients) of the phase I ivuxolimab trial. The paper as a whole reports these results and caveats: Low levels of normalized T-cell clonal expansion were also seen in some nonresponding patients. In the 0.1-3.0 mg/kg groups, partial responders had among the lowest normalized peripheral clonal expansion, particularly in CD8+ T cells. After ivuxolimab, CD8+ T cells had more expanded clones than CD4+ T cells on average. Antigen specificity was not determined for the clonally expanded peripheral T cells. At doses of 0.1 to 3.0 mg/kg, clonal expansion of both CD4+ and CD8+ blood T cells was observed from baseline to week 6.

Patients with autoimmune disease history or receiving systemic immunosuppression were excluded from the trial. Peripheral blood for TCR sequencing was collected from all dose cohorts at baseline, on cycle 4 day 1, and on cycle 7 day 1. Samples were obtained from an open-label, multicenter, first-in-human phase I dose-escalation trial of ivuxolimab. Adults with locally advanced or metastatic melanoma, renal cell, hepatocellular, or head and neck squamous cell carcinoma were enrolled in the trial. Before TCR sequencing, CD4+ T cells and CD8+ T cells from peripheral blood were sorted into separate populations. For sequencing of the TCRbeta CDR3 region, genomic DNA was extracted from the sorted cells. The immunoSEQ Assay was used for sequencing of TCRbeta CDR3 regions. What TCRdb holds here is the immuneACCESS table cut down to in-frame rearrangements. Part of the clones is not present; checked against another copy, under half of the missing clones reflect an unresolved V gene, and the others are unexplained. Recorded for this sample are approximately 11,000 clones; around 84% of them occurred a single time. The ten largest make up about a tenth of the sample.

For this clone: It has no known antigen specificity. No quality values exist for individual bases; no much larger clone is one base distant.

This TCR was recovered from an adult with an advanced solid tumor such as melanoma, head and neck, liver or kidney cancer. The starting material was CD4+ or CD8+ T cells sorted from blood, obtained in a trial of the OX40 agonist ivuxolimab.

The CDR3 loop reads CASGDSFGYGYTF. The nucleotide sequence is given as TGTGCCAGTGGGGACAGTTTTGGCTATGGCTACACCTTC. The receptor chain draws on TRBV2 and TRBJ1-2, with 7 junctional bases fitting TRBD1. The germline V gene yields SNHLY for CDR1 and FYNNEI for CDR2. Measured from the cysteine to the phenylalanine, the CDR3 is 13 residues long. Only the CDR3 region is kept as DNA, spanning 39 bases read in frame from base 1. Here V drops 9 bases and J drops 4 bases, and the junction holds 8 bases not matched to any gene.